These T cell receptor beta chains were read from a single sample in a study of T cell responses to AZD1222 COVID-19 vaccine. The data were produced by immunoSEQ multiplex PCR, yet TCRdb's version contains in-frame clones alone and is incomplete. The sample yields approximately 130,000 clones, roughly 88% seen once. The source material was peripheral blood, sampled 28 days after the second AZD1222 dose. Every receptor here comes from an adult who received the AZD1222 COVID-19 vaccine. CDR3s include the opening cysteine and the closing phenylalanine or tryptophan. The D gene is left open where the match is weak. Not all rows give a size; the values are once, few, many and, for expanded clones, a class.

j_call v_call clone_size d_call cdr3_length cdr3_nt cdr3_aa
TRBJ1-4 TRBV11-2 NA NA 18 TGTGCCAGCAGCTTGAGGGGGACAACTCTACTGACTAATGAAAAACTGTTTTTT CASSLRGTTLLTNEKLFF
TRBJ1-2 TRBV10-1 NA NA 13 TGCGCCAGCAGTGAGGGGGGAAGGCATGGCTACACCTTC CASSEGGRHGYTF
TRBJ1-6 TRBV18 NA TRBD1 14 TGTGCCAGCTCATCTCAGGGGGACAATTCACCCCTCCACTTT CASSSQGDNSPLHF
TRBJ1-1 TRBV29-1 once TRBD1 13 TGCAGCGCCTTGGACAGGATGAACACTGAAGCTTTCTTT CSALDRMNTEAFF
TRBJ2-3 TRBV19 once NA 15 TGTGCCAGTAGTATGGAGGGAGTGGGCACAGATACGCAGTATTTT CASSMEGVGTDTQYF
TRBJ1-2 TRBV21-1 NA NA 14 TGTGCCAGAAAAGGGACAGGGATTAACTATGGCTACACCTTC CARKGTGINYGYTF
TRBJ2-1 TRBV5-4 NA TRBD1 15 TGTGCCAGCAGCTTTCCGGGACAGGGGAGGCATGAGCAGTTCTTC CASSFPGQGRHEQFF
TRBJ1-1 TRBV19 NA NA 15 TGTGCCAGTAGTACCAAGCTAAGAACAGGGATTGAAGCTTTCTTT CASSTKLRTGIEAFF
TRBJ1-1 TRBV7-9 NA TRBD1 16 TGTGCCAGCAGCGCGACAGGGGGTATGGAGTACACTGAAGCTTTCTTT CASSATGGMEYTEAFF
TRBJ1-4 TRBV28 NA NA 17 TGTGCCAGCAGTCCCATCCGGCGGGGTGGCACTAATGAAAAACTGTTTTTT CASSPIRRGGTNEKLFF
TRBJ1-1 TRBV11-2 NA TRBD1 14 TGTGCCAGCAGCTGGACAGGGAGTAACACTGAAGCTTTCTTT CASSWTGSNTEAFF
TRBJ1-4 TRBV29-1 NA NA 12 TGCAGCGCCGACGGGGAGAATGAAAAACTGTTTTTT CSADGENEKLFF
TRBJ1-1 TRBV5-4 NA NA 14 TGTGCCAGCAGCTTGGTGGGCACGAACACTGAAGCTTTCTTT CASSLVGTNTEAFF
TRBJ1-5 TRBV5-1 NA TRBD1 16 TGCGCCAGCAGCTGGGGGGACAGGGATGGCAATCAGCCCCAGCATTTT CASSWGDRDGNQPQHF
TRBJ1-1 TRBV7-9 NA NA 11 TGTGCCAGCAGAGGCGGGTCTGAAGCTTTCTTT CASRGGSEAFF
TRBJ2-7 TRBV9 once NA 15 TGTGCCAGCAGCGTAGGGGCAGGAAGGCCCTACGAGCAGTACTTC CASSVGAGRPYEQYF
TRBJ1-2 TRBV10-2 NA TRBD1 14 TGCGCCAGCAGTTGGACAGGGGTAAACTATGGCTACACCTTC CASSWTGVNYGYTF
TRBJ2-5 TRBV6-5 NA NA 16 TGTGCCAGCAGTTACCTATTATGGGGGCAACCAGAGACCCAGTACTTC CASSYLLWGQPETQYF
TRBJ1-3 TRBV5-4 NA TRBD1 17 TGTGCCAGCAGCCATCGACAGGGGGCTTGGACTGGAAACACCATATATTTT CASSHRQGAWTGNTIYF
TRBJ2-2 TRBV11-3 NA NA 14 TGTGCCAGCAAGGTAGCCACGAACACCGGGGAGCTGTTTTTT CASKVATNTGELFF
TRBJ1-2 TRBV11-2 NA NA 14 TGTGCCAGCAGCTCGCCCCGGGCGGACTATGGCTACACCTTC CASSSPRADYGYTF
TRBJ2-2 TRBV7-9 few NA 14 TGTGCCAGCAGCTTTTTCGCGTCCACCGGGGAGCTGTTTTTT CASSFFASTGELFF
TRBJ2-6 TRBV6-5 NA NA 15 TGTGCCAGCAAAACTGGGGGATCCGGGGCCAACGTCCTGACTTTC CASKTGGSGANVLTF
TRBJ2-2 TRBV9 NA TRBD2 16 TGTGCCAGCAGCGCGGGGACTAGCATACACACCGGGGAGCTGTTTTTT CASSAGTSIHTGELFF
TRBJ1-5 TRBV18 NA NA 15 TGTGCCAGCTCACCAGGGAGGCGGGCGGATCAGCCCCAGCATTTT CASSPGRRADQPQHF
TRBJ2-1 TRBV29-1 NA TRBD2 12 TGCAGCGTCGGGACTAGCGGAAAGATTGGGTTCTTC CSVGTSGKIGFF
TRBJ1-1 TRBV27 NA TRBD1 13 TGTGCCAGACAGGGGGAGGTCTACACTGAAGCTTTCTTT CARQGEVYTEAFF
TRBJ1-6 TRBV18 NA NA 14 TGTGCCAGCTCACCCCGGGAGAGGGAATCACCCCTCCACTTT CASSPRERESPLHF
TRBJ2-2 TRBV7-9 once TRBD2 16 TGTGCCAGCAGCTTGGGACTAGCGGGGGGCACCGGGGAGCTGTTTTTT CASSLGLAGGTGELFF
TRBJ1-4 TRBV9 few TRBD1 15 TGTGCCAGCAGCCCCTTGGACAGGGCAAATGAAAAACTGTTTTTT CASSPLDRANEKLFF
TRBJ1-2 TRBV21-1 NA NA 14 TGTGCCAGCAGCACCCCTGGGCGGAGCTATGGCTACACCTTC CASSTPGRSYGYTF
TRBJ2-1 TRBV3-1/TRBV3-2 NA TRBD2 16 TGTGCCAGCACCCATTCTTCCGCGGGGGGGCAGAATGAGCAGTTCTTC CASTHSSAGGQNEQFF
TRBJ2-7 TRBV6-5 NA TRBD2 14 TGTGCCAGCAGTAGACTAGCGGGAACCTACGAGCAGTACTTC CASSRLAGTYEQYF
TRBJ1-5 TRBV2 NA NA 14 TGTGCCAGCAGTGAACTACCAGTCCCTCAGCCCCAGCATTTT CASSELPVPQPQHF
TRBJ1-4 TRBV19 NA TRBD1 16 TGTGCCAGTAGTGCCGGACAGGGGACTACTAATGAAAAACTGTTTTTT CASSAGQGTTNEKLFF
TRBJ2-3 TRBV21-1 NA NA 13 TGTGCCACCTCCCGGGGGAACGCAGATACGCAGTATTTT CATSRGNADTQYF
TRBJ2-2 TRBV5-1 few NA 14 TGCGCCAGCTATGGGACACCGAACACCGGGGAGCTGTTTTTT CASYGTPNTGELFF
TRBJ2-7 TRBV27 NA NA 15 TGTGCCAGCAGTTTATTAGGGTCCGACCTCTACGAGCAGTACTTC CASSLLGSDLYEQYF
TRBJ2-1 TRBV14 NA NA 17 TGTGCCAGCAGCCAAACCGGTTATTCCAGCTCCTACAATGAGCAGTTCTTC CASSQTGYSSSYNEQFF
TRBJ2-7 TRBV9 NA NA 14 TGTGCCAGCAGCCCCATAGGGACCTTCTACGAGCAGTACTTC CASSPIGTFYEQYF
TRBJ1-5 TRBV27 few NA 15 TGTGCCAGCAGTTTATATGGGCAAACTCATCAGCCCCAGCATTTT CASSLYGQTHQPQHF
TRBJ1-5 TRBV30 NA NA 15 TGTGCCTGGAACTACGGGGGGGCTAGCAATCAGCCCCAGCATTTT CAWNYGGASNQPQHF
TRBJ2-7 TRBV6-5 NA TRBD1 15 TGTGCCAGCAGCCAACGAGGAGGACAGGGGGGTGTGCAGTACTTC CASSQRGGQGGVQYF
TRBJ2-1 TRBV5-1 NA NA 11 TGCGCCAGCAGCGACTACAATGAGCAGTTCTTC CASSDYNEQFF
TRBJ1-5 TRBV6-5 NA NA 15 TGTGCCAGCAGCTCCCAGATAGGGGGCAATCAGCCCCAGCATTTT CASSSQIGGNQPQHF
TRBJ1-1 TRBV9 NA NA 14 TGTGCCAGCAGCGTCGGTTGGCAGGGCACTGAAGCTTTCTTT CASSVGWQGTEAFF
TRBJ1-1 TRBV11-2 once NA 14 TGTGCCAGCAGCTTGCCGGGCAGGGTGACTGAAGCTTTCTTT CASSLPGRVTEAFF
TRBJ1-1 TRBV28 NA NA 13 TGTGCCAGCAGTTTTTACGGGCGGGCTGAAGCTTTCTTT CASSFYGRAEAFF
TRBJ1-2 TRBV9 NA NA 14 TGTGCCAGCAGCGCGACCACAGCGGTCTATGGCTACACCTTC CASSATTAVYGYTF
TRBJ1-6 TRBV3-1/TRBV3-2 NA TRBD1 15 TGTGCCAGCAGCCAAGTCACAGGGGGCGGGTCACCCCTCCACTTT CASSQVTGGGSPLHF
TRBJ1-2 TRBV9 NA NA 13 TGTGCCAGCAGCTCCCTGGGGCGCTATGGCTACACCTTC CASSSLGRYGYTF
TRBJ1-6 TRBV27 NA NA 13 TGTGCCAGCAGTTTTATGGTAAATTCACCCCTCCACTTT CASSFMVNSPLHF
TRBJ1-2 TRBV3-1/TRBV3-2 NA NA 13 TGTGCCAGCAGCCAAGGTCTTAACTATGGCTACACCTTC CASSQGLNYGYTF